A selection of T cell receptor beta chains follows, all from one sample in a study of OX40 agonist ivuxolimab in advanced cancers. Only in-frame clones appear in the TCRdb table, and some are missing; sequencing was by immunoSEQ multiplex PCR. The table includes tens of thousands of clones, about 91% detected once. This material consisted of CD4+ or CD8+ T cells sorted from blood, taken in a trial of the OX40 agonist ivuxolimab. These receptors all come from an adult with an advanced solid tumor such as melanoma, head and neck, liver or kidney cancer. Both conserved end residues are part of each CDR3. D genes are given only for firm matches. The listing skips clone size in some rows; elsewhere it reads once, few, many or a size class.

v_call	clone_size	j_call	d_call	cdr3_aa	cdr3_nt
TRBV5-1	-	TRBJ1-2	-	CASSSNGLNYGYTF	TGCGCCAGCAGCTCCAATGGCCTGAACTATGGCTACACCTTC
TRBV6-6	-	TRBJ2-1	-	CASSPSSREQFF	TGTGCCAGCAGCCCTTCCTCTAGGGAGCAGTTCTTC
TRBV19	-	TRBJ2-1	TRBD1	CASSPGTGVVNEQFF	TGTGCCAGTAGCCCCGGGACAGGCGTAGTCAATGAGCAGTTCTTC
TRBV9	-	TRBJ1-1	-	CASSVEVGRTASEAFF	TGTGCCAGCAGCGTAGAAGTGGGGAGGACAGCTAGTGAAGCTTTCTTT
TRBV2	few	TRBJ2-7	TRBD2	CASGAGRYEQYF	TGTGCCAGCGGAGCGGGAAGGTACGAGCAGTACTTC
TRBV5-6	-	TRBJ2-7	-	CASSLAREQYF	TGTGCCAGCAGCTTGGCTCGCGAGCAGTACTTC
TRBV6-5	-	TRBJ2-5	-	CASSFGGPVQETQYF	TGTGCCAGCAGTTTCGGTGGACCGGTCCAAGAGACCCAGTACTTC
TRBV5-1	-	TRBJ2-1	TRBD2	CASSFGLAGISYNEQFF	TGCGCCAGCAGCTTTGGACTAGCGGGAATCTCCTACAATGAGCAGTTCTTC
TRBV28	-	TRBJ1-3	-	CASSFLGNTIYF	TGTGCCAGCAGTTTCCTAGGAAACACCATATATTTT
TRBV29-1	once	TRBJ2-3	TRBD2	CSALGLVGGTSTDTQYF	TGCAGCGCCCTGGGACTAGTTGGGGGAACTAGCACAGATACGCAGTATTTT
TRBV7-9	-	TRBJ1-4	-	CASSFGTGEKLFF	TGTGCCAGCAGCTTTGGCACAGGCGAAAAACTGTTTTTT
TRBV9	-	TRBJ2-7	TRBD2	CASSVAGGSFNEQYF	TGTGCCAGCAGCGTAGCGGGCGGGAGTTTCAACGAGCAGTACTTC
TRBV5-1	few	TRBJ1-2	TRBD1	CASSSDRVVYGYTF	TGCGCCAGCAGCTCCGACAGGGTGGTCTATGGCTACACCTTC
TRBV29-1	-	TRBJ2-6	-	CSVEFVTRSSGANVLTF	TGCAGCGTTGAATTTGTGACCAGGAGCTCTGGGGCCAACGTCCTGACTTTC
TRBV6-1	-	TRBJ2-7	-	CASSEVGGAYEQYF	TGTGCCAGCAGTGAAGTAGGAGGAGCCTACGAGCAGTACTTC
TRBV18	-	TRBJ2-1	TRBD2	CASSPGSGSRHNEQFF	TGTGCCAGCTCGCCAGGGAGCGGGAGTCGCCACAATGAGCAGTTCTTC
TRBV28	-	TRBJ1-2	-	CASSTIDSSGYTF	TGTGCCAGCAGCACCATCGACAGTTCCGGCTACACCTTC
TRBV6-5	-	TRBJ2-7	-	CASSYSSEQYF	TGTGCCAGCAGTTACAGTTCCGAGCAGTACTTC
TRBV7-2	-	TRBJ2-1	-	CASSPGGSRDNEQFF	TGTGCCAGCAGCCCTGGAGGGAGTCGAGACAATGAGCAGTTCTTC
TRBV11-2	-	TRBJ2-5	TRBD2	CASSSSGLAGVETQYF	TGTGCCAGCAGCTCTTCGGGACTAGCGGGAGTGGAGACCCAGTACTTC
TRBV6-6	-	TRBJ1-2	TRBD1	CASSYPTGGPDGYTF	TGTGCCAGCAGTTACCCGACAGGGGGGCCGGATGGCTACACCTTC
TRBV11-2	-	TRBJ2-5	-	CASSLGSQETQYF	TGTGCCAGCAGCTTGGGCAGCCAAGAGACCCAGTACTTC
TRBV5-6	-	TRBJ2-5	TRBD2	CATLAGVPLGETQYF	TGTGCCACCTTAGCGGGAGTTCCCTTAGGCGAGACCCAGTACTTC
TRBV5-1	-	TRBJ1-1	TRBD1	CASSTDRGRVDEAFF	TGCGCCAGCAGCACAGACAGGGGGCGCGTGGATGAAGCTTTCTTT
TRBV2	-	TRBJ1-1	TRBD1	CASSLTDRGTEAFF	TGTGCCAGCAGTCTAACCGACAGGGGCACTGAAGCTTTCTTT
TRBV6-1	-	TRBJ2-1	-	CASRRTYNEQFF	TGTGCCAGCAGGCGAACTTACAATGAGCAGTTCTTC
TRBV6-1	-	TRBJ2-7	TRBD1	CASSAPDRGHSYEQYF	TGTGCCAGCAGTGCACCGGACAGGGGGCATTCCTACGAGCAGTACTTC
TRBV11-2	-	TRBJ1-1	-	CASSPFLGGGNTEAFF	TGTGCCAGCAGCCCCTTCTTAGGGGGGGGGAACACTGAAGCTTTCTTT
TRBV30	-	TRBJ2-3	TRBD1	CAWTPGGDTQYF	TGTGCCTGGACCCCAGGGGGAGATACGCAGTATTTT
TRBV29-1	-	TRBJ2-7	-	CSVVIGRVGYEQYF	TGCAGCGTTGTGATTGGAAGGGTGGGTTACGAGCAGTACTTC
TRBV28	-	TRBJ1-2	-	CASSDRNYGYTF	TGTGCCAGCAGTGACAGGAACTATGGCTACACCTTC
TRBV27	-	TRBJ2-3	TRBD2	CASSLGTTFTDTQYF	TGTGCCAGCAGCCTAGGGACTACTTTCACAGATACGCAGTATTTT
TRBV2	-	TRBJ2-1	TRBD2	CASAGLAGKLNEQFF	TGTGCCAGCGCCGGACTAGCGGGGAAATTGAATGAGCAGTTCTTC
TRBV28	-	TRBJ2-7	TRBD1	CASRDRVLGEQYF	TGTGCCAGCCGGGACAGGGTTTTGGGGGAGCAGTACTTC
TRBV18	once	TRBJ2-3	-	CASSPGTSTDTQYF	TGTGCCAGCTCCCCAGGGACTAGCACAGATACGCAGTATTTT
TRBV14	-	TRBJ2-7	-	CASSQVPGTEQYF	TGTGCCAGCAGCCAAGTACCGGGGACCGAGCAGTACTTC
TRBV11-2	-	TRBJ1-1	-	CASAAFLNTEAFF	TGTGCCAGCGCAGCGTTTCTAAACACTGAAGCTTTCTTT
TRBV9	-	TRBJ2-1	TRBD1	CASSVQGQAHNEQFF	TGTGCCAGCAGCGTACAGGGACAGGCCCACAATGAGCAGTTCTTC
TRBV2	-	TRBJ2-5	-	CASNVGEKTQYF	TGTGCCAGCAATGTCGGAGAGAAGACCCAGTACTTC
TRBV9	-	TRBJ2-3	-	CASSVVRADTQYF	TGTGCCAGCAGCGTAGTCAGGGCAGATACGCAGTATTTT
TRBV5-1	once	TRBJ2-1	TRBD2	CASSLTGTSGADEQFF	TGCGCCAGCAGCTTGACCGGGACTAGCGGGGCGGATGAGCAGTTCTTC
TRBV11-3	-	TRBJ1-1	-	CASSLDGRTGSTEAFF	TGTGCCAGCAGCTTAGATGGGAGAACAGGGAGCACTGAAGCTTTCTTT
TRBV27	-	TRBJ1-2	-	CASGQDRAYGYTF	TGTGCCAGCGGCCAGGACAGAGCTTATGGCTACACCTTC
TRBV11-2	-	TRBJ2-2	-	CASSTHRGPTGELFF	TGTGCCAGCAGCACCCACCGGGGACCCACCGGGGAGCTGTTTTTT
TRBV19	-	TRBJ2-3	-	CATASTGTDTQYF	TGTGCCACGGCTTCGACGGGCACAGATACGCAGTATTTT
TRBV10-3	-	TRBJ2-7	-	CAIKGQPAEQYF	TGTGCCATCAAAGGGCAGCCCGCCGAGCAGTACTTC
TRBV11-2	-	TRBJ2-3	-	CASSLVNTQYF	TGTGCCAGCAGCTTGGTGAATACGCAGTATTTT
TRBV7-9	once	TRBJ2-5	-	CASSLAGLETQYF	TGTGCCAGCAGCTTAGCGGGGCTAGAGACCCAGTACTTC
TRBV28	-	TRBJ1-4	-	CASSLAGRKLFF	TGTGCCAGCAGCTTGGCGGGTCGAAAACTGTTTTTT
TRBV5-6	-	TRBJ1-2	-	CASSSTVSYGYTF	TGTGCCAGCAGCTCGACAGTTTCATATGGCTACACCTTC
TRBV19	once	TRBJ1-2	-	CASRDRRGNNYGYTF	TGTGCCAGTAGAGACCGCAGGGGAAATAACTATGGCTACACCTTC